The 30 T cell receptor beta chains given below trace back to one sample, sequenced in a study of blood T cell repertoires in COVID-19. Data came from immunoSEQ multiplex PCR; TCRdb stores just in-frame clones and leaves some out. The profile covers roughly 70,000 clones, with about 73% appearing a single time and roughly a fifth taken by the ten largest. Sequenced input: peripheral blood. Receptor source: a man in his fifties or sixties with acute or convalescent COVID-19.

The CDR3, as DNA: TGTGCCAGCTCAGAGGGAGCAAACCCGAACTACGAGCAGTACGTC. Protein: CASSEGANPNYEQYV. The chain links TRBV7-8 to TRBJ2-7; a possible D gene is TRBD2 (5 bases). The V end lost 8 bases, the J end lost 3 bases, and 20 bases lay between the germline ends. The CDR3 loop spans 15 amino acids. Germline lookup yields CDR1 SGHVS and CDR2 FQNEAQ.

The chain joins TRBV5-4 to TRBJ2-2; 8 bases align to TRBD2. The germline V gene encodes CDR1 SGHNT and CDR2 YYREEE (reference sequence). Germline trimming cut 0 bases from V and 5 bases from J; bases unmatched to any gene: 3. There are 15 residues in the CDR3. The CDR3 here is CASSLVASGTGELFF. For the CDR3, the DNA is TGTGCCAGCAGCTTGGTGGCTAGCGGGACCGGGGAGCTGTTTTTT.

This clone was recorded once. V is TRBV27 and J is TRBJ1-2; TRBD1 matches 8 bases. V lost 2 bases and J lost 4; bases outside the gene matches: 6. The germline gives CDR1 MNHEY, CDR2 SMNVEV (reference sequence). CDR3 length: 15 residues. As DNA, the CDR3 is TGTGCCAGCAGTTTACGGGGACAGGATTCCTATGGCTACACCTTC. This translates into CASSLRGQDSYGYTF.

The CDR3 DNA reads TGCGCCAGCAGCTTGGGGGACAGGAACGTGGGCACCATATATTTT. This translates into CASSLGDRNVGTIYF. The rearrangement joins TRBV5-1 to TRBJ1-3; 8 bases align to TRBD1. J was trimmed by 9 bases and V by 0 bases; bases with no gene match: 8. Germline CDR1 reads SGHRS; CDR2 reads YFSETQ. This CDR3 region has 15 residues.

V is TRBV7-3 and J is TRBJ2-2; 8 nucleotides line up with TRBD1. In germline, CDR1 is SGHTA, CDR2 FQGTGA. Trimming took 2 bases from V and 4 from J; bases not matched to a gene: 0. The CDR3 spans 14 residues. The CDR3 nucleotides read TGTGCCAGCAGCTTACAGGGGGCCACCGGGGAGCTGTTTTTT. As protein: CASSLQGATGELFF. The full variable domain, rest sourced from reference TRBV7-3 and TRBJ2-2, is GAGVSQTPSNKVTEKGKYVELRCDPISGHTALYWYRQSLGQGPEFLIYFQGTGAADDSGLPNDRFFAVRPEGSVSTLKIQRTERGDSAVYLCASSLQGATGELFFGEGSRLTVL.

This clone was counted a few times. The chain joins TRBV11-2 to TRBJ1-2, with D tentatively TRBD1 (6 bases). The CDR3 loop spans 14 amino acids. The germline gives CDR1 SGHAT, CDR2 FQNNGV. V was pared by 7 bases and J by 4 bases, with 16 bases between. CDR3 amino acids: CASTQGQGTYGYTF. CDR3 nucleotide sequence: TGTGCCAGCACCCAGGGTCAGGGGACCTATGGCTACACCTTC.

V is TRBV2 and J is TRBJ2-2; 7 bases line up with TRBD1. V lost 0 bases, J lost 4 bases, and 8 bases stayed unmatched. This CDR3 comprises 17 residues. Germline CDR1 reads SNHLY; CDR2 reads FYNNEI. This CDR3 is CASSEARGRLLTGELFF. CDR3 DNA: TGTGCCAGCAGTGAAGCGAGGGGGCGTCTTCTCACCGGGGAGCTGTTTTTT.

In this sample, this clone turned up once. CDR3 sequence reads: CASSDTGVLEKLFF. In DNA, the CDR3 is TGCGCCAGCAGTGATACAGGGGTGCTTGAAAAACTGTTTTTT. The chain carries TRBV10-2 and TRBJ1-4, with 7 bases aligning to TRBD1. The V gene end was trimmed by 3 bases and the J gene end by 7 bases; junction bases not matched to a gene: 5. The CDR3 runs 14 residues. Germline values: CDR1 WSHSY, CDR2 SAAADI.

In its sample, this clone was seen a few times. The DNA for the CDR3 is TGTGCCACCAGTGCTTGGTCTATATCTATTCTTGGCCTAGCGATAAAAGAGACCCAGTACTTC. Amino acids: CATSAWSISILGLAIKETQYF. The rearrangement uses TRBV24-1 and TRBJ2-5, with a possible D match to TRBD2 (6 bases). Trimming cost V 5 bases and J 3 bases, with 33 bases left between them. Germline V CDR1 and CDR2: KGHDR, SFDVKD. This CDR3 contains 21 residues.

The rearrangement links TRBV7-2 to TRBJ2-7; 14 positions match TRBD2. Trimming cost V 5 bases and J 5 bases; bases outside gene matches: 5. The CDR3 consists of 15 residues. Germline V CDR1 and CDR2: SGHTA, FQGNSA. In DNA, the CDR3 is TGTGCCAGCAGCGCTGGACTAGCGGGAGGAAACGAGCAGTACTTC. As protein: CASSAGLAGGNEQYF.

This chain connects TRBV4-2 to TRBJ2-2, with 9 bases that match TRBD2. The V gene's germline CDR1 is LGHNA and CDR2 YNFKEQ. Trimming removed 0 bases from V and 5 bases from J; junction bases left unmatched: 7. This CDR3 is 17 amino acids long. CDR3 in DNA: TGTGCCAGCAGCCAAGATCTCGCGGGGGGGCATACCGGGGAGCTGTTTTTT. As protein: CASSQDLAGGHTGELFF.

There are a few counts of this clone. The chain carries TRBV7-9 and TRBJ1-4; 7 bases agree with TRBD1. V lost 6 bases, J lost 7 bases, and 5 bases stayed unmatched. This CDR3 region has 13 residues. The germline V gene has CDR1 SEHNR and CDR2 FQNEAQ (reference sequence). The CDR3 sequence: CASRVQGSEKLFF. CDR3 coding DNA: TGTGCCAGCAGGGTACAGGGGAGTGAAAAACTGTTTTTT.

The chain combines TRBV12-5 with TRBJ2-2; tentative D call: TRBD1 (5 bases). The CDR3 covers 13 residues. Germline lookup yields CDR1 LGHNT and CDR2 FRNRAP. The ends were cut back, 6 bases at V and 9 bases at J, with 14 bases in the middle. The CDR3 here is CASGPGHIRELFF. CDR3 coding DNA: TGTGCTAGTGGCCCTGGACATATCCGGGAGCTGTTTTTT.

This clone was seen at least ten times. This sequence joins TRBV19 and TRBJ1-2; 8 bases are shared with TRBD1. Germline V gene lookup returns CDR1 LNHDA and CDR2 SQIVND (reference sequence). The CDR3 spans 17 residues. The V and J ends lost 7 bases and 0 bases, in that order; junction bases with no gene match: 13. CDR3 DNA: TGTGCCAGTAAAACAACGACAGGGGTACGTGCTAACTATGGCTACACCTTC. Translating gives CASKTTTGVRANYGYTF.

V and J are TRBV6-6 and TRBJ2-7; 7 bases line up with TRBD1. The germline gives CDR1 MNHNY, CDR2 SVGAGI (reference sequence). The CDR3 extends over 13 amino acids. Trimming removed 6 bases from V and 0 bases from J; junction bases left unmatched: 2. CDR3 sequence (DNA): TGTGCCAGCAGGGGACAGAGCTCCTACGAGCAGTACGTC. Its translation is CASRGQSSYEQYV.

CDR3 loop: CASSRERGNTGELFF. In DNA form, the CDR3 reads TGTGCCAGCAGCCGCGAGCGGGGAAACACCGGGGAGCTGTTTTTT. The V gene is TRBV7-2, the J gene TRBJ2-2; 7 nucleotides line up with TRBD2. V lost 5 bases and J lost 2; bases outside the gene matches: 5. This CDR3 has 15 residues. CDR1 SGHTA and CDR2 FQGNSA come from the germline V gene.

The V gene is TRBV9, the J gene TRBJ1-2, with 9 bases aligning to TRBD1. V lost 8 bases to trimming and J lost 5 bases; unmatched junction nucleotides: 13. This CDR3 spans 15 amino acids. CDR1 and CDR2 (germline): SGDLS, YYNGEE. The CDR3: CASAGTGRMKYGYTF. The CDR3 region has the DNA TGTGCCAGTGCCGGGACAGGGCGAATGAAGTATGGCTACACCTTC.

The J gene is TRBJ2-5, the V gene TRBV6-5; 8 bases align to TRBD1. J gave up 5 bases and V 7 bases, and 9 bases lay outside the gene matches. The germline CDR1 and CDR2 sequences are MNHEY and SVGAGI. The CDR3 length is 14 residues. Here the CDR3 DNA reads TGTGCCAGCAATCTACAGGGGGAAGGTGAGACCCAGTACTTC. Protein: CASNLQGEGETQYF.

Of note for this clone: At one boundary the junction diverges from the germline segment, which might be a read error. Within the sample, other DNA sequences also encode this same CDR3. This chain uses TRBV7-3 with TRBJ2-2; the D is unclear. Per germline, CDR1 SGHTA and CDR2 FQGTGA. The CDR3 totals 17 residues. CDR3 in amino acids: CASSLSPGHSNTGELFF. Here the CDR3 DNA reads TGTGCCAGTAGCTTATCTCCAGGCCACTCGAACACCGGGGAGCTGTTTTTT.

The chain couples TRBV28 to TRBJ2-7; TRBD1 matches 9 bases. Germline V gene data show CDR1 as MDHEN and CDR2 as SYDVKM. This CDR3 has 14 amino acids. The V gene end was trimmed by 5 bases and the J gene end by 5 bases; junction bases not matched to a gene: 7. In nucleotides, the CDR3 is TGTGCCAGCAGTAACAGGGGGCGCGAGGACGAGCAGTACTTC. Amino acids: CASSNRGREDEQYF.

The chain joins TRBV24-1 to TRBJ2-1; 7 bases fit TRBD1. V shed 4 bases, J shed 10 bases, and the junction held 6 bases outside the gene matches. The CDR3 sequence is 13 residues long. Per germline, CDR1 KGHDR and CDR2 SFDVKD. This CDR3 is CATSDSDRVEQFF. The CDR3 coding sequence is TGTGCCACCAGTGACTCTGACAGGGTAGAGCAGTTCTTC.

The chain combines TRBV10-3 with TRBJ2-1; no clear D. The length of the CDR3 is 11 residues. V lost 10 bases to trimming and J lost 6 bases, with 10 bases between them. Germline assignment: CDR1 ENHRY and CDR2 SYGVKD. This CDR3 reads CATAVGNEQFF. Written as DNA, the CDR3 is TGTGCCACCGCGGTGGGCAATGAGCAGTTCTTC.

This chain joins TRBV2 and TRBJ2-2; possibly TRBD2 for D (6 bases). V shed 5 bases and J shed 5 bases, with 18 bases lying between them. Germline V gene data show CDR1 as SNHLY and CDR2 as FYNNEI. The CDR3 contains 16 residues. This CDR3 is CASSIGGGVPTGELFF. The CDR3 DNA sequence: TGTGCCAGCAGTATAGGCGGCGGGGTACCAACCGGGGAGCTGTTTTTT.

This rearrangement joins TRBV6-1 to TRBJ1-1, with a tentative D call TRBD1 (5 bases). Trimming shortened V by 3 bases and J by 5 bases, and 13 bases separated the two germline ends. Germline loops: CDR1 MNHNS, CDR2 SASEGT. The CDR3 spans 14 residues. CDR3 loop: CASSDDGGATEAFF. The DNA for the CDR3 is TGTGCCAGCAGTGATGACGGCGGGGCAACTGAAGCTTTCTTT.

V gene TRBV28 combines with J gene TRBJ1-1; D gene unclear. Trimming cost V 3 bases and J 11 bases, with 13 bases left between them. From germline, CDR1 is MDHEN and CDR2 SYDVKM. This CDR3 is 12 amino acids long. The CDR3 coding sequence is TGTGCCAGCAGTTTCCGGGGAAGGAAGGCTTTCTTT. Protein: CASSFRGRKAFF.

V and J are TRBV3-1 (or the pseudogene TRBV3-2) and TRBJ2-5; perhaps TRBD1 as D (7 bases). Germline-derived CDR1 and CDR2 are LGHDT and YNNKEL (reference sequence). This CDR3 is built from 19 residues. Deletions cut 4 bases from V and 0 bases from J, with 24 bases between. In DNA form, the CDR3 reads TGTGCCAGCAGCCGTTCCCGGGACAGTAACGGGAGATACCAAGAGACCCAGTACTTC. This gives the protein CASSRSRDSNGRYQETQYF.

CDR3 protein: CASRPGQEDYNEQFF. The CDR3 DNA reads as TGTGCCAGCAGACCAGGACAGGAAGACTACAATGAGCAGTTCTTC. V gene TRBV7-9 combines with J gene TRBJ2-1; 7 bases are shared with TRBD1. The CDR3 runs 15 residues. V was pared by 6 bases and J by 3 bases, with 8 bases of the junction left unmatched. Germline CDR1 reads SEHNR; CDR2 reads FQNEAQ (reference sequence).

V gene TRBV19 combines with J gene TRBJ2-7; TRBD2 is a possible D gene (6 bases). The V and J ends lost 5 bases and 4 bases respectively, with 6 bases between them. This CDR3 has 11 amino acids. Germline CDR1 LNHDA, CDR2 SQIVND (reference sequence). The CDR3 protein is CASSGGYEQYV. In DNA, the CDR3 is TGTGCCAGTAGTGGGGGGTACGAGCAGTACGTC.

This clone occurred a few times. The rearrangement joins TRBV7-9 to TRBJ2-7; TRBD2 might be the D (5 bases). Germline V lookup: CDR1 SEHNR, CDR2 FQNEAQ (reference sequence). The CDR3 is 13 residues long. With 3 bases removed from V and 2 bases from J, the gap between germline ends came to 8 bases. DNA of the CDR3: TGTGCCAGCAGCTTGGCTAGCCCCTACGAGCAGTACTTC. It is translated as CASSLASPYEQYF.

The rearrangement links TRBV5-4 to TRBJ2-7; 10 positions match TRBD2. V lost 3 bases to trimming and J lost 5 bases; unmatched junction nucleotides: 5. CDR1 and CDR2 (germline): SGHNT, YYREEE (reference sequence). The CDR3 is 14 residues long. In nucleotides, the CDR3 is TGTGCCAGCAGCTCTAGCGGGAGTCGCAACGAGCAGTACTTC. It encodes CASSSSGSRNEQYF.